These 28 T cell receptor beta chains came from one sample sequenced in a study of T cells in Graves' hyperthyroidism and ophthalmopathy. Authors of the study amplified TCR beta CDR3 regions from RNA transcripts. HTBI primers drove first-round RT-PCR of the TCR CDR3. TCRdb redid the calling of the multiplex PCR reads with MiXCR, one entry per CDR3 protein. The sample includes some 92,000 distinct CDR3 sequences, roughly 40% seen only once; the top ten take 9.5% to 13%. Sequenced sample: peripheral blood or thyroid tissue (not recorded which). Receptor source: a woman aged 30 to 39 with Graves' hyperthyroidism.

This clonotype was detected many times. The chain carries TRBV28 and TRBJ2-7; unclear D gene. Trimming stripped 2 bases from V and 5 bases from J, with 7 bases between. Germline loops: CDR1 MDHEN, CDR2 SYDVKM. The CDR3 spans 12 residues. DNA of the CDR3: TGTGCCAGCAGTTTACTGTCAGACGAGCAGTACTTC. Translating gives CASSLLSDEQYF.

The chain has TRBV7-9 and TRBJ2-7; 9 nucleotides agree with TRBD2. The CDR3 has 14 residues. The V and J ends lost 4 bases and 3 bases, in that order; junction bases with no gene match: 4. CDR1 is SEHNR, CDR2 FQNEAQ, per germline (reference sequence). The CDR3 sequence: CASSWSGRIYEQYF. CDR3 nucleotides: TGTGCCAGCAGCTGGAGCGGGAGGATCTACGAGCAGTACTTC.

This clonotype was observed at least ten times. The chain uses TRBV2 and TRBJ2-3; D is possibly TRBD1 or TRBD2 (6 bases each). This CDR3 is built from 12 residues. The germline V gene encodes CDR1 SNHLY and CDR2 FYNNEI. Trimming stripped 6 bases from V and 6 bases from J, with 10 bases between. In nucleotides, the CDR3 is TGTGCCAGCAGGACTAGGGGGGATACGCAGTATTTT. This translates into CASRTRGDTQYF.

This clonotype was observed at least ten times. This sequence joins TRBV4-2 and TRBJ1-5, with 10 bases matching TRBD1. V lost 3 bases and J lost 1; bases outside the gene matches: 6. The CDR3 contains 17 residues. Germline CDR1 and CDR2: LGHNA and YNFKEQ. The CDR3 loop is CASSQETGGLSNQPQHF. The CDR3 bases are TGTGCCAGCAGCCAGGAGACAGGGGGCTTAAGCAATCAGCCCCAGCATTTT.

This clonotype has ten or more counts. The rearrangement joins TRBV7-7 to TRBJ1-5; possibly TRBD1 for D (5 bases). Per the germline V gene, CDR1 is SSHAT and CDR2 is FNYEAQ (reference sequence). This CDR3 spans 13 amino acids. The CDR3, as DNA: TGTGCTAGAGAGGGGACGAACGATCAGCCCCAGCATTTT. This sequence encodes CAREGTNDQPQHF.

At least ten counts were recorded for this clonotype. In DNA, the CDR3 is TGCAGTGCTAGAGAGTATAGCGGTCAACCAGGGCGCACCGGGGAGCTGTTTTTT. Encoded protein: CSAREYSGQPGRTGELFF. The chain has TRBV20-1 and TRBJ2-2; a weak D match, TRBD2 (6 bases). The CDR3 contains 18 residues. Germline loops: CDR1 DFQATT, CDR2 SNEGSKA (reference sequence). Trimming stripped 0 bases from V and 4 bases from J, with 21 bases between.

The chain employs TRBV10-3 and TRBJ1-1; 8 nucleotides match TRBD1. This CDR3 is built from 15 residues. V dropped 7 bases and J dropped 11; count of bases not matched to a gene: 18. Germline V CDR1 and CDR2: ENHRY, SYGVKD. The CDR3 coding sequence is TGTGCCATCACCAACTCTCCGGGGACAGGCCTTGGGGCTTTCTTT. Protein: CAITNSPGTGLGAFF.

Worth noting for this clonotype: Given a much more abundant clone one base away, this may be a read error. The gene calls are TRBV15 and TRBJ2-2; TRBD1 agrees at 7 bases. From germline, CDR1 is LNHNV and CDR2 YYDKDF (reference sequence). CDR3 size: 15 residues. CDR3 nucleotide sequence: TGTGCCACCACCCCGGGACAGACGAACACCGGGGAGCTGTCTTTT. Encoded protein: CATTPGQTNTGELSF.

This sequence joins TRBV20-1 and TRBJ1-6; a possible D gene is TRBD1 (6 bases). Germline V lookup: CDR1 DFQATT, CDR2 SNEGSKA (reference sequence). The length of the CDR3 is 15 residues. V was cut by 6 bases and J by 7 bases, with 19 bases left in between. The CDR3 is CSALDRIAVNSPLHF. Written as DNA, the CDR3 is TGCAGTGCCCTCGACAGGATAGCGGTCAATTCACCCCTCCACTTT.

This clonotype was detected ten times or more. The genes are TRBV5-1 and TRBJ1-1; TRBD1 is a possible D gene (6 bases). CDR1 and CDR2 from the germline V gene are SGHRS and YFSETQ. The CDR3 is 15 amino acids. Between the trimmed V and J ends, which lost 4 bases and 0 bases, there was a span of 13 bases. The CDR3 bases are TGCGCCAGCAGCCCTCTAGGACAGCTGAACACTGAAGCTTTCTTT. It translates to CASSPLGQLNTEAFF.

This clonotype was seen repeatedly, ten times or more. The genes are TRBV7-8 and TRBJ2-3, with D perhaps TRBD2 (6 bases). This CDR3 comprises 14 residues. Per the germline V gene, CDR1 is SGHVS and CDR2 is FQNEAQ. Trimming removed 5 bases at V and 4 bases at J, with 13 bases between. The CDR3 loop reads CASSPRLDSDTQYF. DNA for the CDR3: TGTGCCAGCAGCCCCCGACTAGATTCAGATACGCAGTATTTT.

This clonotype appeared many times. V is TRBV4-2 and J is TRBJ2-7; 10 positions agree with TRBD2. Germline V CDR1 and CDR2: LGHNA, YNFKEQ. The CDR3 contains 15 residues. Trimming cost V 1 base and J 4 bases; bases outside gene matches: 4. DNA of the CDR3: TGTGCCAGCAGCCAAGGGCTAGCGGGAGCTTACGAGCAGTACTTC. Translation gives CASSQGLAGAYEQYF.

Only a few counts were recorded for this clonotype. A much larger clonotype is one base distant, so this may be a read error. The chain couples TRBV28 to TRBJ2-2; 12 bases are shared with TRBD2. The CDR3 contains 16 residues. The V gene end was trimmed by 3 bases and the J gene end by 6 bases; junction bases not matched to a gene: 5. Germline V gene data show CDR1 as MDHEN and CDR2 as SYDVKM. The CDR3 DNA reads as TGTGCCAGCAGTTTCCTAGCGGGAGGGGATGCCGGGGAGCTGTTTTTT. It codes for CASSFLAGGDAGELFF.

This clonotype has ten or more counts. The chain is built from TRBV7-9 and TRBJ2-5; D is uncertain. The germline V gene encodes CDR1 SEHNR and CDR2 FQNEAQ (reference sequence). This CDR3 comprises 13 residues. Trimming left V 5 bases short and J 3 bases short, with 10 bases between. For the CDR3, the DNA is TGTGCCAGCAGCCCGCCGGCAAAAGAGACCCAGTACTTC. Translating it yields CASSPPAKETQYF.

Points on this clonotype: At one end, the junction sequence differs from germline, possibly due to a read error. The CDR3 sequence: CASGFPGSRELFF. CDR3 DNA: TGTGCCAGCGGCTTCCCGGGGTCCAGGGAACTGTTTTTT. V and J are TRBV7-9 and TRBJ2-2; either TRBD1 or TRBD2 may supply D (5 bases each). The CDR3 contains 13 residues. Germline lookup yields CDR1 SEHNR and CDR2 FQNEAQ (reference sequence).

The chain joins TRBV10-3 to TRBJ1-1; D not resolved. The CDR3 is 15 residues long. CDR1 and CDR2 (germline): ENHRY, SYGVKD. Deletions cut 3 bases from V and 0 bases from J, with 11 bases between. The CDR3 is CAISEQPWMNTEAFF. The CDR3 region has the DNA TGTGCCATCAGTGAACAGCCCTGGATGAACACTGAAGCTTTCTTT.

This clonotype was seen repeatedly, ten times or more. The gene calls are TRBV4-2 and TRBJ2-3; 7 bases map to TRBD2. Germline CDR1 is LGHNA and CDR2 is YNFKEQ. V lost 3 bases to trimming and J lost 10 bases; unmatched junction nucleotides: 10. The CDR3 is 14 amino acids. CDR3 sequence reads: CASSQGGLDRAQYF. CDR3 DNA sequence: TGTGCCAGCAGCCAGGGTGGACTAGATCGTGCGCAGTATTTT.

The table lists this clonotype with many counts. V gene TRBV27 combines with J gene TRBJ1-6, with D possibly matching TRBD1 (6 bases). This CDR3 has 15 residues. Germline-derived CDR1 and CDR2 are MNHEY and SMNVEV (reference sequence). With 5 bases removed from V and 7 bases from J, the gap between germline ends came to 15 bases. CDR3 loop: CASSSGRGANSPLHF. For the CDR3, the DNA is TGTGCCAGCAGTAGCGGGCGGGGGGCGAATTCACCCCTCCACTTT.

As regards this clonotype: One end of the junction varies from germline; a read error may be responsible. This chain connects TRBV7-8 to TRBJ1-1, with D perhaps matching TRBD1 (5 bases). The CDR3 extends over 15 amino acids. Germline V gene lookup returns CDR1 SGHVS and CDR2 FQNEAQ. In DNA form, the CDR3 reads TGTGCTAGCAGGCTGGGCAGGGCCGGGAACACTGAAGCTTCCTTT. Protein sequence: CASRLGRAGNTEASF.

Note on this clonotype: A much larger clone is a single base away; this may be a read error. The V call is TRBV7-2, the J call TRBJ1-3; D not resolved. Germline CDR1 reads SGHTA; CDR2 reads FQGNSA. The CDR3 is made up of 18 amino acids. The CDR3 here is CASSRSGPPRLSGNTIYF. CDR3 in DNA: TGCGCCAGCAGTAGATCCGGGCCGCCTCGCTTGTCTGGAAACACCATATATTTT.

V usage is TRBV12-3 or TRBV12-4 and J usage is TRBJ2-6; D might be TRBD2 (6 bases). V was cut by 2 bases and J by 4 bases, with 18 bases left in between. The CDR3 length is 18 residues. The CDR3 reads CASSLRPPGGLGANVLTF. CDR3 coding DNA: TGTGCCAGCAGTTTAAGACCCCCCGGGGGTCTGGGGGCCAACGTCCTGACTTTC.

This clonotype was seen at least ten times. The chain carries TRBV10-2 and TRBJ2-2; TRBD2 might be the D (5 bases). The CDR3 is 15 residues long. CDR1 WSHSY and CDR2 SAAADI come from the germline V gene. The V and J ends lost 8 bases and 4 bases respectively, with 17 bases between them. CDR3 coding DNA: TGCGCCAGCTTAAACGGGAATTCGGTCACCGGGGAGCTGTTTTTT. Protein: CASLNGNSVTGELFF.

This clonotype was seen ten or more times. The chain uses TRBV2 and TRBJ1-2, with D possibly matching TRBD1 (5 bases). Trimming shortened V by 5 bases and J by 2 bases, and 9 bases separated the two germline ends. Germline lookup yields CDR1 SNHLY and CDR2 FYNNEI. There are 13 residues in the CDR3. CDR3 coding DNA: TGTGCCAGCAGTCCGGGGCCCAACTATGGCTACACCTTC. It specifies CASSPGPNYGYTF.

At least ten counts were recorded for this clonotype. The V call is TRBV4-2, the J call TRBJ1-2, with D maybe TRBD1 (5 bases). Per germline, CDR1 LGHNA and CDR2 YNFKEQ. The CDR3 is 14 amino acids. Deletions cut 0 bases from V and 6 bases from J, with 11 bases between. CDR3 loop: CASSQDLGGDGYTF. The CDR3 nucleotides read TGTGCCAGCAGCCAAGATTTGGGGGGGGATGGCTACACCTTC.

This clonotype was counted many times. V gene TRBV20-1 combines with J gene TRBJ1-2; tentative D call: TRBD1 (6 bases). V lost 1 base to trimming and J lost 8 bases, with 17 bases between them. The CDR3 covers 14 residues. CDR1 and CDR2 (germline): DFQATT, SNEGSKA (reference sequence). For the CDR3, the DNA is TGCAGTGCTAGAGTTGTACAGGGCTTGGAGGGCTACACCTTC. Protein: CSARVVQGLEGYTF.

In its sample, this clonotype was seen many times. The chain carries TRBV27 and TRBJ2-7; 9 bases match TRBD1. J gave up 7 bases and V 4 bases, and 8 bases lay outside the gene matches. CDR3 length: 14 amino acids. Germline loops: CDR1 MNHEY, CDR2 SMNVEV (reference sequence). CDR3 in DNA: TGTGCCAGCAGTTCCGGGACAGGGAGTTTAGAGCAGTACTTC. Amino acids: CASSSGTGSLEQYF.

This clonotype was picked up many times. Germline is not matched at one junction end, which may reflect a read error. The rearrangement links TRBV4-2 to TRBJ2-7; D not certain. Germline values: CDR1 LGHNA, CDR2 YNFKEQ. The CDR3 has 15 amino acids. CDR3 bases: TGTGCCAGCAGTCAAGATGTACAGAGCTCCTACGAGCAGTACTTC. Translated: CASSQDVQSSYEQYF.

This clonotype was found a few times. With a much larger clone just one base away, this may be a read error. The V and J genes are TRBV20-1 and TRBJ2-7; 8 bases align to TRBD1. Germline V CDR1 and CDR2: DFQATT, SNEGSKA (reference sequence). This CDR3 has 15 amino acids. The CDR3 is CSVRDRGLTFYEQYF. The CDR3 DNA is TGCAGTGTTAGAGACAGGGGCCTGACCTTCTACGAGCAGTACTTC.